The 26 T cell receptor beta chains given below trace back to one sample, sequenced in a study of blood T cells in healthy people across ages. A second PCR of 7 to 11 cycles used a sample-barcoded 5' primer and a J-beta primer mix. MiXCR was run by TCRdb on the 5' RACE reads, yielding one entry per CDR3 protein. Altogether hundreds of thousands of distinct CDR3 sequences are present, roughly three fifths being singletons, with the ten largest covering about a quarter. The sequenced sample consisted of blood. The receptors derive from a man aged 35-49 years in good health.

The V call is TRBV7-2, the J call TRBJ2-1; 10 nucleotides agree with TRBD2. Germline CDR1 reads SGHTA; CDR2 reads FQGNSA. V lost 4 bases to trimming and J lost 7 bases; unmatched junction nucleotides: 13. The CDR3 has 17 amino acids. CDR3 loop: CASSWDSGRYLRNEQFF. CDR3 bases: TGTGCCAGCAGCTGGGATAGCGGGAGGTACCTAAGGAATGAGCAGTTCTTC.

The chain links TRBV11-2 to TRBJ1-6, with 9 bases that match TRBD1. The CDR3 consists of 17 residues. Germline V gene sequence: CDR1 SGHAT, CDR2 FQNNGV. With 4 bases clipped from V and 8 bases from J, the junction kept 12 bases outside the gene matches. The CDR3 DNA sequence: TGTGCCAGCAGCTCACGATCGGGACAGGGTCATGATTCACCCCTCCACTTT. Translation gives CASSSRSGQGHDSPLHF.

The chain carries TRBV4-3 and TRBJ2-5; the D gene could be TRBD1 or TRBD2 (5 bases each). The end of the DNA aligns better with TRBJ2-7, so the J call may be wrong. CDR3 length: 13 residues. Per germline, CDR1 LGHNA and CDR2 YSLEER. CDR3 amino acids: CASSQRAGSEQYF. The CDR3, as DNA: TGCGCCAGCAGCCAACGGGCAGGGAGCGAGCAGTACTTC.

The V gene is TRBV3-1, the J gene TRBJ2-2; D might be TRBD2 (6 bases). V was clipped by 2 bases and J by 2 bases, with 15 bases between them. CDR3 length: 17 amino acids. Looked up from germline, CDR1 is LGHDT and CDR2 is YNNKEL (reference sequence). The CDR3 sequence is CASSQLGGGINTGELFF. The CDR3 coding sequence is TGTGCCAGCAGCCAATTGGGAGGCGGAATTAACACCGGGGAGCTGTTTTTT.

V gene TRBV7-2 combines with J gene TRBJ2-5; D possibly corresponds to TRBD2 (5 bases). V lost 4 bases to trimming and J lost 4 bases, with 19 bases between them. CDR1 is SGHTA, CDR2 FQGNSA, per germline. The CDR3 has 16 residues. DNA for the CDR3: TGTGCCAGCAGCTCAAGCACGAACCGGGATTTAGAGACCCAGTACTTC. Translation: CASSSSTNRDLETQYF.

The chain combines TRBV27 with TRBJ2-1; 10 bases map to TRBD2. V dropped 10 bases and J dropped 4; count of bases not matched to a gene: 7. This CDR3 spans 14 amino acids. Germline V gives CDR1 MNHEY, CDR2 SMNVEV (reference sequence). CDR3 nucleotide sequence: TGTGCCACCCGGACTAGCGGAAGGTACAATGAGCAGTTCTTC. It translates to CATRTSGRYNEQFF.

The chain combines TRBV20-1 with TRBJ2-1; TRBD1 is a possible D gene (5 bases). The CDR3 is 12 residues long. V was shortened by 2 bases and J by 8 bases, with 10 bases between the two germline ends. Germline V gene lookup returns CDR1 DFQATT and CDR2 SNEGSKA (reference sequence). The CDR3 DNA is TGCAGTGCTAGAATAACAGGATATGAGCAGTTCTTC. This sequence encodes CSARITGYEQFF.

The rearrangement uses TRBV12-3 or TRBV12-4 and TRBJ2-7, with 7 bases identical to TRBD1. The J call may be in error: the DNA end matches TRBJ2-5 better. This CDR3 region has 13 residues. CDR3 residues: CASSSQGDETQYF. DNA for the CDR3: TGTGCCAGCAGTTCCCAGGGGGACGAGACCCAGTACTTC.

V and J are TRBV6-6 and TRBJ2-5, with a possible D match to TRBD2 (6 bases). The germline V and J ends were trimmed by 8 bases and 11 bases, with 24 bases remaining between them. This CDR3 is built from 14 residues. Germline CDR1 is MNHNY and CDR2 is SVGAGI (reference sequence). The CDR3 DNA reads as TGTGCCAGCGCAAGGGGACTGTCGTACAATGAGCAGTACTTC. This gives the protein CASARGLSYNEQYF.

The chain recombines TRBV20-1 with TRBJ1-2; D is ambiguous. The CDR3 runs 16 residues. Trimming shortened V by 0 bases and J by 4 bases, and 18 bases separated the two germline ends. The V gene's germline CDR1 is DFQATT and CDR2 SNEGSKA (reference sequence). The chain's CDR3 is CSARDSQRPSSYGYTF. CDR3 coding DNA: TGCAGTGCTAGAGATTCCCAGAGGCCCTCGAGCTATGGCTACACCTTC.

This clonotype has just a few counts. This rearrangement joins TRBV7-9 to TRBJ1-6, with D possibly being TRBD1 (5 bases). This CDR3 has 16 residues. Trimming removed 3 bases at V and 9 bases at J, with 18 bases between. Germline loops: CDR1 SEHNR, CDR2 FQNEAQ (reference sequence). The CDR3 reads CASSFSTGQGGSPLHF. In nucleotides, the CDR3 is TGTGCCAGCAGCTTTTCCACCGGCCAGGGAGGTTCACCCCTCCACTTT.

V is TRBV5-4 and J is TRBJ2-1; TRBD1 matches at 7 bases. Germline V lookup: CDR1 SGHNT, CDR2 YYREEE (reference sequence). Trimming removed 5 bases from V and 4 bases from J; junction bases left unmatched: 6. The CDR3 loop spans 14 amino acids. In DNA, the CDR3 is TGTGCCAGCAGGGGGTCCAGGGGGTACAATGAGCAGTTCTTC. Protein: CASRGSRGYNEQFF.

The rearrangement joins TRBV12-3 or TRBV12-4 to TRBJ2-1; 7 nucleotides align to TRBD1. This CDR3 region has 14 residues. Trimming at V came to 7 bases and at J to 3 bases, leaving 6 bases not matched to a gene. CDR3 nucleotides: TGTGCCAGCATCCCGGGACAGAACTACAATGAGCAGTTCTTC. It is translated as CASIPGQNYNEQFF.

This sequence joins TRBV6-2 or TRBV6-3 and TRBJ1-2; tentative D call: TRBD1 (6 bases). Germline V lookup: CDR1 MNHEY, CDR2 SVGEGT. This CDR3 has 14 amino acids. Trimming removed 7 bases from V and 4 bases from J, with 16 bases in between. In DNA form, the CDR3 reads TGTGCCAGCAACCCGGACAGTCTTTCCTATGGCTACACCTTC. The encoded protein is CASNPDSLSYGYTF.

This clonotype was seen a handful of times. The chain uses TRBV10-3 and TRBJ2-5, with 7 nucleotides matching TRBD1. The J segment lost 2 bases and the V segment lost 6 bases, leaving 3 bases of the junction unmatched. Per germline, CDR1 ENHRY and CDR2 SYGVKD. CDR3 length equals 13 residues. The CDR3 DNA reads TGTGCCATCAGGGTGACAGGGCAAGAGACCCAGTACTTC. Amino acids: CAIRVTGQETQYF.

The chain combines TRBV4-2 with TRBJ2-3, with 8 positions matching TRBD2. CDR3 length equals 17 residues. The V segment lost 2 bases and the J segment 4 bases; nucleotides outside the gene matches: 11. Germline V gene sequence: CDR1 LGHNA, CDR2 YNFKEQ. The CDR3 nucleotides are TGTGCCAGCAGCCAAACCTCCGCGCCGGGGGGGCCAGATACGCAGTATTTT. This translates into CASSQTSAPGGPDTQYF.

This CDR3 reads CASSLLGLNTEAFF. CDR3 in DNA: TGTGCCAGCAGCTTGCTAGGGTTGAACACTGAAGCTTTCTTT. The chain carries TRBV7-2 and TRBJ1-1; unclear D gene. V shed 3 bases and J shed 0 bases, with 8 bases lying between them. The germline gives CDR1 SGHTA, CDR2 FQGNSA. CDR3 length equals 14 residues.

In DNA, the CDR3 is TGTGCCAGCAGTGGGACAGGCTCCCGGGGAGATACGCAGTATTTT. Amino acid sequence: CASSGTGSRGDTQYF. The chain couples TRBV6-1 to TRBJ2-3, with 7 bases matching TRBD1. The J segment lost 5 bases and the V segment lost 4 bases, leaving 9 bases of the junction unmatched. Per germline, CDR1 MNHNS and CDR2 SASEGT. The CDR3 spans 15 residues.

A single count supports this clonotype. A single base separates this from a much larger clone, so it may be a read error. The genes are TRBV7-2 and TRBJ2-5; D gene uncertain. Germline assignment: CDR1 SGHTA and CDR2 FQGNSA. This CDR3 spans 13 amino acids. CDR3 amino acids: CANSLIQGRELFF. DNA of the CDR3: TGTGCCAACAGCCTTATCCAAGGTAGAGAATTGTTCTTC.

The V and J genes are TRBV6-2 or TRBV6-3 and TRBJ2-7; perhaps D is TRBD1 or TRBD2 (5 bases each). The length of the CDR3 is 16 residues. Germline values: CDR1 MNHEY, CDR2 SVGEGT. V was trimmed by 5 bases and J by 3 bases, leaving 20 bases between them. The CDR3 DNA reads as TGTGCCAGCAGTCCACCCGGGACCCAAGCGTTCTACGAGCAGTACTTC. This sequence encodes CASSPPGTQAFYEQYF.

The chain carries TRBV5-1 and TRBJ2-1; perhaps TRBD2 as D (5 bases). The CDR3 is 17 residues long. Germline V gene lookup returns CDR1 SGHRS and CDR2 YFSETQ. Trimming took 0 bases from V and 7 from J, leaving 20 bases between them. CDR3 sequence reads: CASSLESMTSGWNEQFF. The CDR3 nucleotides read TGCGCCAGCAGCTTGGAGTCCATGACTTCGGGGTGGAATGAGCAGTTCTTC.

The V and J genes are TRBV11-1 and TRBJ2-1, with D tentatively TRBD2 (5 bases). The CDR3 is 17 amino acids. The V gene lost 6 bases and the J gene lost 0 bases, with 18 bases spanning the gap. The V gene's germline CDR1 is SGHAT and CDR2 FQDESV (reference sequence). The CDR3 protein is CASSGTSKRSSYNEQFF. DNA for the CDR3: TGTGCCAGCAGTGGTACGTCTAAGCGGAGCTCCTACAATGAGCAGTTCTTC.

The J gene is TRBJ2-1, the V gene TRBV28; 11 bases are shared with TRBD2. The V segment lost 8 bases and the J segment 2 bases; nucleotides outside the gene matches: 8. The CDR3 is 16 amino acids. Germline values: CDR1 MDHEN, CDR2 SYDVKM. CDR3 amino acids: CASPVSGGDAYNEQFF. The CDR3 coding sequence is TGTGCCAGCCCTGTTAGCGGGGGGGACGCCTACAATGAGCAGTTCTTC.

The chain is built from TRBV27 and TRBJ2-5; D gene uncertain. The J call is uncertain, as TRBJ2-7 better fits the DNA end. This CDR3 has 16 amino acids. Germline lookup yields CDR1 MNHEY and CDR2 SMNVEV (reference sequence). Here the CDR3 DNA reads TGTGCCAGCAGTTCGTACCCGCGACTCTACCCCTACGAGCAGTACTTC. As protein: CASSSYPRLYPYEQYF.

The V call is TRBV6-2 or TRBV6-3, the J call TRBJ2-1, with D possibly called TRBD1 or TRBD2 (5 bases each). This CDR3 spans 14 amino acids. Deletions cut 5 bases from V and 9 bases from J, with 17 bases between. Germline-derived CDR1 and CDR2 are MNHEY and SVGEGT. The CDR3 here is CASSRDLRRGEQFF. Here the CDR3 DNA reads TGTGCCAGCAGTCGGGACCTAAGGAGAGGTGAGCAGTTCTTC.

This rearrangement joins TRBV18 to TRBJ2-5; no clear D gene. CDR1 is KGHSH and CDR2 is LQKENI in the germline V gene. The CDR3 extends over 13 amino acids. The V end lost 4 bases, the J end lost 0 bases, and 6 bases lay between the germline ends. In DNA form, the CDR3 reads TGTGCCAGCTCACGAGGACACCAAGAGACCCAGTACTTC. It encodes CASSRGHQETQYF. The whole variable domain, filled in from reference TRBV18 and TRBJ2-5, reads NAGVMQNPRHLVRRRGQEARLRCSPMKGHSHVYWYRQLPEEGLKFMVYLQKENIIDESGMPKERFSAEFPKEGPSILRIQQVVRGDSAAYFCASSRGHQETQYFGPGTRLLVL.